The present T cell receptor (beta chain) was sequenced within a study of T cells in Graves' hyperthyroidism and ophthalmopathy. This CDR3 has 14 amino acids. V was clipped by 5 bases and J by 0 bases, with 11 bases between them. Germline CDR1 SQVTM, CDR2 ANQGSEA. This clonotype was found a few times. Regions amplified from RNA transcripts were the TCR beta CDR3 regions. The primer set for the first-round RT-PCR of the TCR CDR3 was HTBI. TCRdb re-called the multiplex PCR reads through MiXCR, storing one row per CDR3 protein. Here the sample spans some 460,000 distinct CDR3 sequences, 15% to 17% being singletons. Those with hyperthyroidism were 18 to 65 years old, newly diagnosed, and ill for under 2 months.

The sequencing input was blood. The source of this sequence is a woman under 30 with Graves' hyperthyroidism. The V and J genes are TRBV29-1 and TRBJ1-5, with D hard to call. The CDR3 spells CSVRPPGSNQPQHF. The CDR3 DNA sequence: TGCAGCGTTAGGCCCCCCGGTAGCAATCAGCCCCAGCATTTT.